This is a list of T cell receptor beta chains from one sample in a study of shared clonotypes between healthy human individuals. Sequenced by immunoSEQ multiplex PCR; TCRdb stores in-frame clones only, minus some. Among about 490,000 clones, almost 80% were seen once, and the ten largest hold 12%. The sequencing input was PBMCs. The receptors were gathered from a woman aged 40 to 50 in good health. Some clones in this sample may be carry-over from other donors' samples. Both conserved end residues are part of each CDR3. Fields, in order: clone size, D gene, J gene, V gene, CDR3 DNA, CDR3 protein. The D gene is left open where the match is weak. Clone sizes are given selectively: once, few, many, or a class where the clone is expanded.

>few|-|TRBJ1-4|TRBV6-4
TGTGCCAGCAGTGACGGACCTGGCGGCGAAAAACTGTTTTTT
CASSDGPGGEKLFF
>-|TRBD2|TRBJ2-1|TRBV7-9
TGTGCCAGCAGCTTACATAGCGGGAGGGCCGGTGAGCAGTTCTTC
CASSLHSGRAGEQFF
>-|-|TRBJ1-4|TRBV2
TGTGCCAGCAGTGAAATGGGGGTGTATGAAAAACTGTTTTTT
CASSEMGVYEKLFF
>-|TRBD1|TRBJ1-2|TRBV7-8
TGTGCCAGCAGCTTTCTCAGGGGGCAACTCGATGGCTACACCTTC
CASSFLRGQLDGYTF
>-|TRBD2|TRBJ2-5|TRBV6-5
TGTGCCAGCAGTTACACTAGCGGGAGGGTCCAAGAGACCCAGTACTTC
CASSYTSGRVQETQYF
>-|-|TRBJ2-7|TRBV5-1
TGCGCCAGCAGCCTATGGGCCCCCGGGGGCGAGCAGTACTTC
CASSLWAPGGEQYF
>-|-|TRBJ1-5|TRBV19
TGTGCCAGTAGTATGTGGGCCCCCCGGCAGCCCCAGCGTTTT
CASSMWAPRQPQRF
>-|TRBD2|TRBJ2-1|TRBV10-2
TGCGCCAGCAGCTATAGCGGGAGGGCCAATGAGCAGTTCTTC
CASSYSGRANEQFF
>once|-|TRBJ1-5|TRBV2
TGTGCCAGCAATGCGGCCGGGTCTTGGCAGCCCCAGCATTTT
CASNAAGSWQPQHF
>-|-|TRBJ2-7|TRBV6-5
TGTGCCAGCGGTGGTACAACCTACGAGCAGTACTTC
CASGGTTYEQYF
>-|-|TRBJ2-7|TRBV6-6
TGTGCCAGCAGGGGTCGCGGGGAGATCTACGAGCAGTACTTC
CASRGRGEIYEQYF
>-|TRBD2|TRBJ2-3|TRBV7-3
TGTGCCAGCAGCTTAATTGGGGAGGGCCCCACAGATACGCAGTATTTT
CASSLIGEGPTDTQYF
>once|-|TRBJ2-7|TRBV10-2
TGCGCCAGCAGTGAGTCGCTAAGGAGCTCCTACGAGCAGTACTTC
CASSESLRSSYEQYF
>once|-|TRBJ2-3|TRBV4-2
TGTGCCAGCAGCCAATTCCTCGGGACGCCCACAGATACGCAGTATTTT
CASSQFLGTPTDTQYF
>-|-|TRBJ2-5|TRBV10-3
TGTGCCATCAGCGCTACAGGGTCAGAAGAGACCCAGTACTTC
CAISATGSEETQYF
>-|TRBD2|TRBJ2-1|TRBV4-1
TGCGCCAGCAGCCCGGGACTAGCGGGCCATGAGCAGTTCTTC
CASSPGLAGHEQFF
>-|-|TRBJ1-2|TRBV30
TGTGCCTGGAGCCAGAGAGTGAACTATGGCTACACCTTC
CAWSQRVNYGYTF
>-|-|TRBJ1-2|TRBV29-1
TGCAGCGTTGTCGGGGGACTTCGATATGGCTACACCTTC
CSVVGGLRYGYTF
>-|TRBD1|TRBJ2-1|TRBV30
TGTGCCTGGAGTGTTGACAGGGGGGCCCACAATGAGCAGTTCTTC
CAWSVDRGAHNEQFF
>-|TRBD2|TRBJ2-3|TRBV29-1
TGCAGCGTCTTAGCGGGCGCAGATACGCAGTATTTT
CSVLAGADTQYF
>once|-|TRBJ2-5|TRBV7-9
TGTGCCAGCAGCTTTCAGAAGGCGGCGGGGGAGACCCAGTACTTC
CASSFQKAAGETQYF
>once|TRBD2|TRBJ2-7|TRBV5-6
TGTGCCAGCAGCTTGGTGGTAGGACTAGCGGGAGAGTCGTACGAGCAGTACTTC
CASSLVVGLAGESYEQYF
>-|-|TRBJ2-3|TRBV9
TGTGCCAGCAGCTACACAGATACGCAGTATTTT
CASSYTDTQYF
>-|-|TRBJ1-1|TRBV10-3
TGTGCCATTGCAGGGATAGACACTGAAGCTTTCTTT
CAIAGIDTEAFF
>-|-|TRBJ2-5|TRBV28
TGTGCCAGCAGTTTCCGGGGGCGCGAGACCCAGTACTTC
CASSFRGRETQYF
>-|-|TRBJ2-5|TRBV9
TGTGCCAGCAATAAAATAGGGGAAGAAAGGGAGACCCAGTACTTC
CASNKIGEERETQYF
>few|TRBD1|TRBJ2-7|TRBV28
TGTGCCAGCTCTTTCCCCCAGGGGGTCTCCTACGAGCAGTACTTC
CASSFPQGVSYEQYF
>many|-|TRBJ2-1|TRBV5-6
TGTGCCAGCAGCGGACTTCTCTACAATGAGCAGTTCTTC
CASSGLLYNEQFF
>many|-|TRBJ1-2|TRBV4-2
TGTGCCAGCAGCCAAGATCAGGCAGGGTTCTATGGCTACACCTTC
CASSQDQAGFYGYTF
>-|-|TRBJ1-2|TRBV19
TGTGCCAGTAGTATTACCGGGGATAACTATGGCTACACCTTC
CASSITGDNYGYTF
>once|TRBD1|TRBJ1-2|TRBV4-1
TGCGCCAGCAGCCCAGGGGGCTACTATGGCTACACCTTC
CASSPGGYYGYTF